Listed here is a single T cell receptor beta chain. The antigen this receptor binds is unknown. No much larger clone is present one base from it, and per-base qualities are unavailable. Different DNA sequences within this sample yield the same CDR3. Per the germline V gene, SGHTA is the CDR1 and FQGTGA is the CDR2. Unmatched junction bases come to 4, with V trimmed by 2 bases and J by 3 bases. There are 15 amino acids in the CDR3, from cysteine to phenylalanine inclusive. CDR3 DNA only is kept here, 45 bases in frame from base 1. These data come from a study of beta chain features in type 1 diabetes (dated by TCRdb to about 2018). Context from the whole study: Mean age, gender distribution, total cell number and subset yield did not differ between patients and healthy donors. Across all samples, some 99 million sorted cells were examined, and cell number per subset correlated strongly with RNA yield. The study compared the TCRB repertoires of sorted circulating CD4+ T cell subsets in recently diagnosed type 1 diabetes patients with those in matched healthy donors. Naive and central memory subsets were obtained from all 30 or so donors, but regulatory and stem cell-like memory subsets were isolated from only 8 patients and 8 healthy donors. Study-level results and caveats: Type 1 diabetes patients showed a moderate but significant shortening of TCRB CDR3 length in all four CD4+ subsets. Shorter templates might be favored by PCR, yet because patient and control samples were amplified and corrected together, any such skew would affect both groups equally. Because cDNA was sequenced instead of genomic DNA, activated cells with high expression could be over-represented, although the groups did not differ in activation or CD3 levels. Only small numbers of individuals were included in the HLA sub-analyses, which left unresolved whether HLA type had any influence on TCRB rearrangement. Fewer insertions and more nucleotide deletions at VDJ recombination sites were observed in patients with type 1 diabetes, implying thymic rearrangement abnormalities. Naive, central memory and regulatory TCRB repertoires appeared more similar among patients than among healthy donors.

All of the isolated RNA was reverse transcribed with the High Capacity cDNA Reverse Transcription Kit, so expressed TCRB transcripts were sequenced. Deep immunoSEQ sequencing was applied to naive, central memory and regulatory T cell samples, giving an average of around 4 million total reads per sample. Sorted cells were lysed in RLT buffer, and RNA was extracted using DNase-treated RNeasy Micro or Mini kits according to cell number. To prevent cross-contamination, each cell subset was processed individually, whereas patient and healthy donor samples were processed jointly. The immunoSEQ multiplex PCR was used to amplify TCRB sequences from cDNA, yielding 87-bp fragments that span the CDR3 region. Sequencing of the amplicons was performed on the Illumina HiSeq platform. On the study's bioinformatics: Synthetic template baselines were used to correct PCR bias computationally, reads within Hamming distance 2 were collapsed together, and singletons that could not be merged were discarded. Reads were aligned against IMGT to assign V, D and J genes, CDR3 length and insertions or deletions at six rearrangement sites. Within each subset, clonotype counts were normalized to the number of sorted cells before true diversity and Gini coefficients were calculated with the tcR R package. The overlap coefficient, calculated on TCRB nucleotide sequences, was used to measure repertoire sharing. As a proxy for the pre-selection repertoire, out-of-frame TCRB sequences from naive cells were analyzed. Drawn from immuneACCESS, this table holds only the in-frame rearrangements with V and J called that TCRdb kept. Clones are partly lost; checked studies trace under half to an unresolved V gene and leave the rest unexplained. The V and J calls and clone size are taken from that table; D and trimming were inferred from the DNA. The sample records 900,000 or so clones, about 17% of which are singletons. Of the sample, 0.02% to 0.025% is held by the ten largest clones.

A single peripheral blood draw of about 116 mL on average was collected from each donor into heparinised tubes. Using a panel that included CD45RO, CCR7, CD25, CD127, CD95 and CD27, naive, central memory, regulatory and stem cell-like memory CD4+ T cells were sorted on a BD FACSAria II. Purity was above 98% for every sorted population. PBMCs were isolated immediately by Lymphoprep density gradient centrifugation and stained directly without culture. To minimize batch effects, samples were stained and sorted in pairs, one healthy donor with one patient per experiment. The source is a woman under 30 in good health. Material for sequencing was naive CD4+ T cells from blood. The cell subset or site label for this specimen denotes: true naive CD4+ T cells. The chain employs TRBV7-3 and TRBJ2-3; 8 bases in the middle match TRBD2. Here is the DNA: TGTGCCAGCAGCTTAGCGGGAGGTTCGACAGATACGCAGTATTTT. Translation gives CASSLAGGSTDTQYF.